Listed below are T cell receptor beta chains from one sample, sequenced in a study of CD8 T cells in Susac syndrome. TCRdb redid the calling of the immunoSEQ multiplex PCR reads with MiXCR, one entry per CDR3 protein. Of a few hundred thousand distinct CDR3 sequences detected, around 95% appear once; the ten largest clones hold 0.08% to 0.095%. The specimen was CD4+ T cells from PBMCs. These receptor sequences come from a human donor with multiple sclerosis. Both conserved end residues are part of each CDR3. Only part of the rows carry a size: once, few, many, or a class if the clone is expanded.

J,size,V,CDR3
TRBJ1-5,NA,TRBV30,CAWNRGGKSNQPQHF
TRBJ2-3,NA,TRBV28,CASTPGGDTQYF
TRBJ2-7,NA,TRBV6-1,CASSPTGTGVAYEQYF
TRBJ2-7,NA,TRBV2,CASSGNSYEQYF
TRBJ2-7,once,TRBV11-2,CASSLPDTFYEQYF
TRBJ1-6,NA,TRBV7-8,CASKKLPGTENSPLHF
TRBJ2-7,NA,TRBV19,CASSMGQGFEQYF
TRBJ2-7,NA,TRBV19,CASSIRQGTYEQYF
TRBJ1-5,NA,TRBV19,CASGPSGQGNQPQHF
TRBJ2-5,NA,TRBV7-2,CASSASSGGVETQYF
TRBJ2-1,NA,TRBV18,CASSPDRVWEQFF
TRBJ1-2,once,TRBV27,CASSSTGSREYGYTF
TRBJ2-7,NA,TRBV3-1,CASSQEGTSGTPLCF
TRBJ2-3,NA,TRBV20-1,CSARQRQGFDTQYF
TRBJ1-2,NA,TRBV4-1,CASSQIGQGANYGYTF
TRBJ2-5,NA,TRBV7-7,CASSRTSGGETQYF
TRBJ1-5,few,TRBV5-1,CASRPGTENQPQHF
TRBJ2-3,once,TRBV6-6,CASSLRAGILDTQYF
TRBJ2-7,NA,TRBV20-1,CSATGQGALEQYF
TRBJ2-1,NA,TRBV7-9,CASSTVAGTYNEQFF
TRBJ1-2,once,TRBV29-1,CSVGGAWGGYGYTF
TRBJ2-6,NA,TRBV5-1,CASSLGSSGANVLTF
TRBJ1-2,NA,TRBV5-6,CASSLGQYTHGYTF
TRBJ2-7,NA,TRBV20-1,CSAWTGASYEQYF
TRBJ2-7,NA,TRBV20-1,CSALFRTSGSDEQYF
TRBJ1-5,NA,TRBV23-1,CASQPCRFRSNQPQHF
TRBJ1-2,NA,TRBV29-1,CSVSRTNYGYTF
TRBJ2-5,NA,TRBV4-2,CASSQDPLAAQYF
TRBJ1-2,NA,TRBV29-1,CSVEPGTVNYGYTF
TRBJ1-2,NA,TRBV29-1,CSVEGRGRNYGYTF
TRBJ2-7,once,TRBV6-5,CATLDTYNTYEQYF
TRBJ1-2,once,TRBV27,CASRSANNYGYTF
TRBJ2-2,NA,TRBV7-8,CASSLTARGGTGELFF
TRBJ2-3,NA,TRBV29-1,CSAKTGLITDTQYF
TRBJ2-4,NA,TRBV6-1,CASSRDSPLGAKNIQYF
TRBJ2-4,NA,TRBV19,CASIGWGNIQYF
TRBJ2-7,NA,TRBV29-1,CGGGYDSYEQYF
TRBJ2-1,once,TRBV3-1,CASSQRASGNDYNEQFF
TRBJ2-7,NA,TRBV19,CASGGGLRDEQYF
TRBJ2-1,NA,TRBV29-1,CSGGSRYNEQFF
TRBJ1-2,NA,TRBV25-1,CASSEAAGNGYTF